These T cell receptor beta chains were read from a single sample in a study of T cell changes during pregnancy in multiple sclerosis. The repertoire was sequenced with immunoSEQ multiplex PCR; TCRdb's copy has only in-frame clones and lacks some. The data contain under 100,000 clones, approximately 90% of them seen just once; the ten biggest clones take up around 2%. The specimen was peripheral blood, collected in the first trimester of pregnancy. All receptors derive from a female donor in good health, enrolled as a control in a pregnancy study. Both conserved end residues are trimmed from each CDR3.

cdr3_aa j_call v_call
ASSLEVRGRGYT TRBJ1-2 TRBV7-2
ASSLGQALDIQY TRBJ2-4 TRBV27
AWSLAGFQETQY TRBJ2-5 TRBV30
ASSKQNIQY TRBJ2-4 TRBV18
ATSIEDRATEAF TRBJ1-1 TRBV15
SVERADTQY TRBJ2-3 TRBV29-1
ASSSGGKTQY TRBJ2-5 TRBV28
ASSFDLGQNYGYT TRBJ1-2 TRBV19
ASSAGTGGIYEQY TRBJ2-7 TRBV19
ASSTGTGKFEQY TRBJ2-7 TRBV19